This passage covers 28 T cell receptor beta chains from one sample sequenced in a study of graft-versus-host responses after intestinal transplantation (dated by TCRdb to the early 2020s). This specimen's time point label, per the study, means: cells obtained before transplantation from donor or recipient. The protocol used for the library was the immunoSEQ multiplex PCR assay. Imported from immuneACCESS, the table was reduced by TCRdb to in-frame sequences with V and J called. These copies leave out some clones; in studies compared against another copy, an unresolved V gene accounts for under half, and the cause of the remainder is not known. The sample records around 90,000 clones, 80% to 95% of which are singletons. The ten largest clones represent over 0.3% of the sample. These TCRs are of unknown antigen specificity. The source was unstimulated CD4+ T cells sorted from spleen or lymph node cells, collected before intestinal transplant. These receptors were obtained from a human donor who received an intestinal transplant.

CDR3 amino acids: CASSQVREKLFF. As DNA, the CDR3 is TGTGCCAGCAGCCAAGTGCGGGAAAAACTGTTTTTT. The chain carries TRBV14 and TRBJ1-4, with unresolved D. Germline CDR1 is SGHDN and CDR2 is FVKESK. This CDR3 is 12 amino acids long. Deletions cut 1 base from V and 8 bases from J, with 5 bases between.

The V call is TRBV4-2, the J call TRBJ2-3; D might be TRBD2 (7 bases). Germline lookup yields CDR1 LGHNA and CDR2 YNFKEQ. CDR3 length: 15 residues. Trimming shortened V by 1 base and J by 4 bases, and 12 bases separated the two germline ends. Here the CDR3 reads CASSQAGGGADTQYF. Written as DNA, the CDR3 is TGTGCCAGCAGCCAAGCTGGAGGGGGGGCAGATACGCAGTATTTT.

The chain couples TRBV5-1 to TRBJ1-2; tentatively, D is TRBD1 (5 bases). The CDR3 spans 13 residues. V shed 1 base and J shed 7 bases, with 11 bases lying between them. Per germline, CDR1 SGHRS and CDR2 YFSETQ. The CDR3: CASSLLGEAGYTF. The DNA of the CDR3 is TGCGCCAGCAGCTTGCTGGGGGAGGCTGGCTACACCTTC.

The V and J genes are TRBV27 and TRBJ2-5, with TRBD2 matching over 7 bases. The J call may not be correct, given that the DNA end is closer to TRBJ2-7. Germline CDR1 MNHEY, CDR2 SMNVEV (reference sequence). The CDR3 has 11 residues. The CDR3 DNA is TGTGCCAGTCATCGGGGGGACGAGCAGTACTTC. It codes for CASHRGDEQYF.

V gene TRBV6-1 combines with J gene TRBJ1-2; D is unclear. V was trimmed by 8 bases and J by 4 bases, leaving 17 bases between them. This CDR3 is 14 amino acids long. Per germline, CDR1 MNHNS and CDR2 SASEGT. CDR3 sequence (DNA): TGTGCCAGCGGTCCGCAGGCTCAGTCCTATGGCTACACCTTC. As protein: CASGPQAQSYGYTF.

The chain uses TRBV27 and TRBJ2-7; TRBD1 aligns across 7 bases. With 4 bases clipped from V and 1 base from J, the junction kept 4 bases outside the gene matches. Germline V CDR1 and CDR2: MNHEY, SMNVEV (reference sequence). The CDR3 has 14 amino acids. DNA of the CDR3: TGTGCCAGCAGTTACCGGACAGGTTCCTACGAGCAGTACTTC. Amino acids: CASSYRTGSYEQYF.

V is TRBV28 and J is TRBJ2-3; D is ambiguous. The ends were cut back, 5 bases at V and 1 base at J, with 4 bases in the middle. CDR1 and CDR2 from the germline V gene are MDHEN and SYDVKM. The CDR3 is 12 residues long. CDR3 sequence: CASSPRTDTQYF. The DNA of the CDR3 is TGTGCCAGCAGTCCCCGCACAGATACGCAGTATTTT.

The V gene is TRBV28, the J gene TRBJ2-5; no clear D. Germline V gene data show CDR1 as MDHEN and CDR2 as SYDVKM. V dropped 6 bases and J dropped 7 bases, with 12 bases sitting between them. The CDR3 consists of 12 residues. CDR3 DNA sequence: TGTGCCAGCAGCAGACAATTGGGGACCCAGTACTTC. Translated, it gives CASSRQLGTQYF.

J is TRBJ2-3 and V is TRBV9; 11 bases are shared with TRBD2. CDR3 size: 16 residues. CDR1 and CDR2 (germline): SGDLS, YYNGEE. J was trimmed by 4 bases and V by 4 bases; bases with no gene match: 8. CDR3: CASSKIAGGIADTQYF. CDR3 bases: TGTGCCAGCAGCAAGATAGCGGGAGGGATCGCAGATACGCAGTATTTT.

The chain recombines TRBV9 with TRBJ2-2; D is ambiguous. The CDR3 extends over 14 amino acids. Per the germline V gene, CDR1 is SGDLS and CDR2 is YYNGEE. V was shortened by 0 bases and J by 6 bases, with 9 bases between the two germline ends. CDR3 amino acids: CASSVDNAAGELFF. In DNA, the CDR3 is TGTGCCAGCAGCGTAGACAACGCCGCCGGGGAGCTGTTTTTT.

The genes are TRBV7-9 and TRBJ2-3; 12 bases agree with TRBD2. Trimming cost V 5 bases and J 2 bases; bases outside gene matches: 5. This CDR3 comprises 16 residues. Looked up from germline, CDR1 is SEHNR and CDR2 is FQNEAQ (reference sequence). CDR3 nucleotide sequence: TGTGCCAGCAGCACCGCTAGCGGGAGGGCCACAGATACGCAGTATTTT. This translates into CASSTASGRATDTQYF.

This clone was seen a handful of times. This rearrangement joins TRBV5-1 to TRBJ1-1; D not certain. Germline CDR1 SGHRS, CDR2 YFSETQ. The V end lost 0 bases, the J end lost 1 base, and 7 bases lay between the germline ends. The CDR3 extends over 14 amino acids. The CDR3 DNA is TGCGCCAGCAGCTTGGACGTGGCGAACACTGAAGCTTTCTTT. Residues: CASSLDVANTEAFF.

The rearrangement joins TRBV19 to TRBJ2-3; 10 bases are a match to TRBD2. The CDR3 has 15 amino acids. Germline V gives CDR1 LNHDA, CDR2 SQIVND (reference sequence). Unmatched junction bases numbered 11, after V lost 10 bases and J lost 4 bases. DNA for the CDR3: TGTGCCACCTCCGGGAGCGGGAGGGCCGCAGATACGCAGTATTTT. Translated: CATSGSGRAADTQYF.

V is TRBV28 and J is TRBJ1-6, with 7 bases lining up with TRBD1. The germline gives CDR1 MDHEN, CDR2 SYDVKM. This CDR3 has 14 residues. V was pared by 4 bases and J by 10 bases, with 7 bases of the junction left unmatched. The CDR3 sequence is CASSSGQAESPLHF. The CDR3 nucleotides are TGTGCCAGCAGTTCAGGACAGGCGGAATCACCCCTCCACTTT.

The V call is TRBV4-2, the J call TRBJ1-3, with 7 bases fitting TRBD1. This CDR3 comprises 17 residues. The ends lost 0 bases at V and 0 bases at J; junction bases unmatched: 5. From germline, CDR1 is LGHNA and CDR2 YNFKEQ. CDR3: CASSQDSRGFSGNTIYF. CDR3 bases: TGTGCCAGCAGCCAAGACTCCAGGGGGTTCTCTGGAAACACCATATATTTT.

The chain couples TRBV14 to TRBJ1-1, with D unclear. The CDR3 contains 13 residues. Trimming pared 3 bases from V and 0 bases from J, leaving 5 bases between. Looked up from germline, CDR1 is SGHDN and CDR2 is FVKESK. This chain's CDR3 is CASSHGLNTEAFF. The CDR3 DNA reads as TGTGCCAGCAGCCATGGATTGAACACTGAAGCTTTCTTT. Using reference TRBV14 and TRBJ1-1 for the parts outside the CDR3, the full variable domain is EAGVTQFPSHSVIEKGQTVTLRCDPISGHDNLYWYRRVMGKEIKFLLHFVKESKQDESGMPNNRFLAERTGGTYSTLKVQPAELEDSGVYFCASSHGLNTEAFFGQGTRLTVV.

V is TRBV27 and J is TRBJ2-7; 7 nucleotides agree with TRBD2. The CDR3 extends over 15 amino acids. The V gene end was trimmed by 2 bases and the J gene end by 2 bases; junction bases not matched to a gene: 6. Germline V gene lookup returns CDR1 MNHEY and CDR2 SMNVEV (reference sequence). CDR3 coding DNA: TGTGCCAGCAGTTTAAAAGCGGGATCAACCTACGAGCAGTACTTC. It is translated as CASSLKAGSTYEQYF.

The CDR3 DNA is TGTGCCAGTAGGGCACCCGGTAATTCACCCCTCCACTTT. Translated, it gives CASRAPGNSPLHF. The chain employs TRBV19 and TRBJ1-6, with D hard to call. Germline loops: CDR1 LNHDA, CDR2 SQIVND (reference sequence). There are 13 residues in the CDR3. V gave up 6 bases and J gave up 6 bases, with 9 bases separating them.

The rearrangement links TRBV28 to TRBJ2-1, with TRBD2 matching over 14 bases. The CDR3 sequence is 15 residues long. The trim removed 7 bases at V and 8 bases at J, leaving 7 bases unmatched. CDR1 MDHEN and CDR2 SYDVKM come from the germline V gene. The CDR3 loop reads CASTMTSGRAHEQFF. The DNA for the CDR3 is TGTGCCAGCACCATGACTAGCGGGAGGGCTCATGAGCAGTTCTTC.

The rearrangement joins TRBV30 to TRBJ1-5, with no clear D. Between the trimmed V and J ends, which lost 0 bases and 6 bases, there was a span of 12 bases. The CDR3 is 14 residues long. Germline assignment: CDR1 GTSNPN and CDR2 SVGIG (reference sequence). CDR3 DNA: TGTGCCTGGAGTGTCAACCTGGCCTCTCAGCCCCAGCATTTT. Translating it yields CAWSVNLASQPQHF.

The chain links TRBV19 to TRBJ1-1; D ambiguous. This CDR3 is 15 amino acids long. Germline V lookup: CDR1 LNHDA, CDR2 SQIVND (reference sequence). Trimming removed 6 bases from V and 0 bases from J, with 14 bases in between. The chain's CDR3 is CASSPQWGMNTEAFF. CDR3 nucleotide sequence: TGTGCCAGTAGCCCTCAGTGGGGAATGAACACTGAAGCTTTCTTT.

This sequence joins TRBV5-6 and TRBJ1-1, with D possibly being TRBD1 (6 bases). Germline V gene data show CDR1 as SGHDT and CDR2 as YYEEEE. CDR3 length: 15 residues. V lost 2 bases, J lost 4 bases, and 15 bases lay in between. The CDR3 reads CASSFKQGPITEAFF. The DNA of the CDR3 is TGTGCCAGCAGCTTTAAACAGGGACCCATCACTGAAGCTTTCTTT.

This chain's CDR3 is CASSQLAGVGETQYF. The CDR3 DNA follows: TGCGCCAGCAGCCAATTAGCGGGAGTTGGTGAGACCCAGTACTTC. The chain is built from TRBV4-1 and TRBJ2-5, with TRBD2 matching 9 bases. V shed 2 bases and J 5 bases; nucleotides not matched to a gene: 6. There are 15 residues in the CDR3. Looked up from germline, CDR1 is MGHRA and CDR2 is YSYEKL.

The rearrangement links TRBV5-1 to TRBJ2-5; 7 bases are shared with TRBD2. Trimming cost V 0 bases and J 3 bases; bases outside gene matches: 2. This CDR3 is built from 14 residues. Germline V gene sequence: CDR1 SGHRS, CDR2 YFSETQ. For the CDR3, the DNA is TGCGCCAGCAGCTTGGTCGCGGGAGAAGAGACCCAGTACTTC. Its translation: CASSLVAGEETQYF.

The chain is built from TRBV19 and TRBJ2-3, with 11 bases identical to TRBD1. Germline lookup yields CDR1 LNHDA and CDR2 SQIVND (reference sequence). The CDR3 is 16 residues long. V was pared by 6 bases and J by 5 bases, with 10 bases of the junction left unmatched. CDR3 loop: CASRPIGTGGLDTQYF. DNA of the CDR3: TGTGCCAGTAGACCGATAGGGACAGGGGGGCTAGATACGCAGTATTTT.

The V and J genes are TRBV15 and TRBJ2-7; 9 bases are shared with TRBD1. CDR1 is LNHNV and CDR2 is YYDKDF in the germline V gene (reference sequence). The CDR3 loop spans 16 amino acids. The V and J ends lost 0 bases and 5 bases, in that order; junction bases with no gene match: 8. The CDR3 loop is CATSRDQGTGWNEQYF. In DNA form, the CDR3 reads TGTGCCACCAGCAGAGATCAGGGGACAGGGTGGAACGAGCAGTACTTC.

J is TRBJ2-2 and V is TRBV6-1; D uncertain. There are 15 residues in the CDR3. The germline CDR1 and CDR2 sequences are MNHNS and SASEGT. Deletions cut 8 bases from V and 0 bases from J, with 13 bases between. CDR3 loop: CASRWGSTNTGELFF. In nucleotides, the CDR3 is TGTGCCAGCCGGTGGGGATCTACGAACACCGGGGAGCTGTTTTTT.

There are a few counts of this clone. The chain recombines TRBV5-8 with TRBJ2-1, with 12 bases aligning to TRBD2. The CDR3 length is 18 residues. Trimming took 3 bases from V and 1 from J; bases not matched to a gene: 8. CDR1 and CDR2 (germline): SGHTS, YDEGEE. CDR3 DNA sequence: TGTGCCAGCAGCTGGAGACGGACTAGCGGGGATTCCTACAATGAGCAGTTCTTC. Translating it yields CASSWRRTSGDSYNEQFF.